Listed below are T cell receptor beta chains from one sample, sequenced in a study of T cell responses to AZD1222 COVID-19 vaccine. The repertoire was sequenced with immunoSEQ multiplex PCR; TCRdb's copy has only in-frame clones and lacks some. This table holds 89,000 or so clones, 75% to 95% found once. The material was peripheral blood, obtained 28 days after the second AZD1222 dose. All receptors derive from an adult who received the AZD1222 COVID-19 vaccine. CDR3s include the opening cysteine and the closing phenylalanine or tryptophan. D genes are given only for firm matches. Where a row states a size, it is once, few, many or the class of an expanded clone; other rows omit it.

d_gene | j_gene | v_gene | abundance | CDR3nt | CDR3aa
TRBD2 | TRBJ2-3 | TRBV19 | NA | TGTGCCAGTAGCGGGACTAGGGCAGATACGCAGTATTTT | CASSGTRADTQYF
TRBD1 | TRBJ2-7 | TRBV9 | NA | TGTGCCAGCAGCGTAGGGGACAGCACCTACGAGCAGTACTTC | CASSVGDSTYEQYF
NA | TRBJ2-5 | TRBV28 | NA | TGTGCCAGCACTATGGAAGGGGCTAGCAGGGGGGCCCAGTACTTC | CASTMEGASRGAQYF
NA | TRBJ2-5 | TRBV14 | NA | TGTGCCAGCAGCCGATGGGAGACCCAGTACTTC | CASSRWETQYF
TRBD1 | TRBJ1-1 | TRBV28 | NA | TGTGCCAGCAGTCCCTTCGGAGGGGGCAACACTGAAGCTTTCTTT | CASSPFGGGNTEAFF
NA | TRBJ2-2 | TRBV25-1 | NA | TGTGCCAGCAGTGTTCCCGGGCCTAACACCGGGGAGCTGTTTTTT | CASSVPGPNTGELFF
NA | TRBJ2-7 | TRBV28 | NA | TGTGCCAGCACCTTCGGCGGGACCGCTAAGGGCGAGCAGTACTTC | CASTFGGTAKGEQYF
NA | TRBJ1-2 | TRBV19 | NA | TGTGCCAGTAGTCCCTCGGGCAGGGTGACAGGAGGCTACACCTTC | CASSPSGRVTGGYTF
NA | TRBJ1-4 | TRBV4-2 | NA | NA | CASTWEEGRRTLNCFF
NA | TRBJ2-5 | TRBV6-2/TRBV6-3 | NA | TGTGCCAGCAGTACACCGGGTCGGATCCTCCAAGAGACCCAGTACTTC | CASSTPGRILQETQYF
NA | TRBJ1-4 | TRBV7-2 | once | TGTGCCAGCAGCTTAGTGGGGACCCAAGCCTCTAATGAAAAACTGTTTTTT | CASSLVGTQASNEKLFF
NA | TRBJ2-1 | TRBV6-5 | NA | TGTGCCAGCAGTTTTCGGACAACCCCCTACAATGAGCAGTTCTTC | CASSFRTTPYNEQFF
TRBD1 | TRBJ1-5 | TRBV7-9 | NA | TGTGCCAGCAGCTTTTATACGGGACAGGGTTCCAAGAGGGATCAGCCCCAGCATTTT | CASSFYTGQGSKRDQPQHF
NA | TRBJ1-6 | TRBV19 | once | TGTGCCAGTAGTCCATCGCGCGGGTATAATTCACCCCTCCACTTT | CASSPSRGYNSPLHF
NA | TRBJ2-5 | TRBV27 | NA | TGTGCCAGCAGTTTATCTGGGGTTCGGCAAGAGACCCAGTACTTC | CASSLSGVRQETQYF
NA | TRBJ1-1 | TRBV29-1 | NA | TGCAGCGCTGGTACAGGGCTGAGCAACACTGAAGCTTTCTTT | CSAGTGLSNTEAFF
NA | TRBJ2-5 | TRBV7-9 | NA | TGTGCCAGCAGCTCCTCGTACCAAGAGACCCAGTACTTC | CASSSSYQETQYF
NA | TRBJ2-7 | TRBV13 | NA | TGTGCCAGCAGCTCCCAGGTTAGGGCCTACGAGCAGTACTTC | CASSSQVRAYEQYF
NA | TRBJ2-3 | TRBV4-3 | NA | TGCGCCAGCAGCCAGGAGATGGTGCAAGGTCAGTATTTT | CASSQEMVQGQYF
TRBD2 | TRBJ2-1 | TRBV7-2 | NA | TGTGCCAGCAGCTTTGGGACTAGCGGGTGGAATGAGCAGTTCTTC | CASSFGTSGWNEQFF
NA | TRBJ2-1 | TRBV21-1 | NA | TGTGCCAGCAGCAGAGAAACGGAGTACAATGAGCAGTTCTTC | CASSRETEYNEQFF
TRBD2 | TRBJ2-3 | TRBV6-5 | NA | TGTGCCAGCAGTTGGCGGGAGGGGGTAGATACGCAGTATTTT | CASSWREGVDTQYF
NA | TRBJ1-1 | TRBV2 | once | TGTGCCAGCAGTGAGACAGGATACGAAGCTTTCTTT | CASSETGYEAFF
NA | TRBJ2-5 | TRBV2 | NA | TGTGCCAGCAGCGGGACGTGGGAGACCCAGTACTTC | CASSGTWETQYF
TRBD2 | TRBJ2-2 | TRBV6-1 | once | TGTGCCAGCAGTGATTGGGGTAGCGGGAGGGCTCTCACCGGGGAGCTGTTTTTT | CASSDWGSGRALTGELFF
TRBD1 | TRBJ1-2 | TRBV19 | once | TGTGCCAGTACCATCTCTTGGACAGGGTCCTATGGCTACACCTTC | CASTISWTGSYGYTF
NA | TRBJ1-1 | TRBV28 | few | TGTGCCAGCAGTTTATCAGCAGGGTTTAATAATGAAGCTTTCTTT | CASSLSAGFNNEAFF
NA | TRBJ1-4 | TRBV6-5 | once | TGTGCCAGCAGTACAGGAGCAACTAATGAAAAACTGTTTTTT | CASSTGATNEKLFF
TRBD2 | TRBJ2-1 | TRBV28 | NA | TGTGCCAGCAGTACCGTCCCCGGGACTAGCGGGAGAGGCTCCTACAATGAGCAGTTCTTC | CASSTVPGTSGRGSYNEQFF